This entry features one TCR beta chain sequence. This sample was included in a study of blood T cell repertoires in COVID-19. The wider study: Sites across the United States, Italy and Spain contributed samples from acute and convalescent COVID-19. Sources were T cells, B-cell-depleted T cells, or PBMCs; the material itself was cDNA or gDNA.

V dropped 3 bases and J dropped 4 bases, with 31 bases sitting between them. Germline V gives CDR1 MDHEN, CDR2 SYDVKM. This CDR3 region has 20 residues. The authors' processing: Reference gene primer amplification in the assay estimated nucleated cell counts. Profiling relied on immunoSEQ multiplex PCR, and the TCRdb table lists in-frame clones only, not all of them. V, J and clone size are taken as reported in that table, and D and trimming were inferred from the DNA itself. The sample records 180,000 or so clones, about 86% being singletons. The chain couples TRBV28 to TRBJ2-7, with D possibly matching TRBD2 (6 bases). Sequencing input: peripheral blood. The TCR comes from a man between 60 and 75 years old with acute or convalescent COVID-19. The CDR3 coding sequence is TGTGCCAGCAGTTTGCGTAGGATGGCTCAGCTCACGGGAGTTCCTTACGAGCAGTACTTC. It yields the protein CASSLRRMAQLTGVPYEQYF.